The T cell receptor beta chain under discussion was sequenced for a study of T cell responses to AZD1222 COVID-19 vaccine. Study results and caveats: No repertoire was sampled before or during the peak T cell response, only after it. Seropositive status at baseline applied to only 6 or 7 AZD1222 recipients. White British donors predominated, females outnumbered males, and clonal diversity was possibly underestimated. Nearly half of spike-specific TCRs reportedly go after variant regions that carry no mutations.

Measured with immunoSEQ multiplex PCR; TCRdb has only the in-frame clones, and not every one. Here the sample spans under 140,000 clones, approximately 92% being singletons. Germline V gene sequence: CDR1 SGHVS, CDR2 FQNEAQ. V lost 2 bases, J lost 5 bases, and 16 bases lay in between. CDR3 length equals 16 residues. To note about this clone: Its antigen is not known.

The origin of this receptor is an adult who received the AZD1222 COVID-19 vaccine. V is TRBV7-8 and J is TRBJ1-5; possible D gene TRBD1, 5 bases. Sequenced material: peripheral blood, taken 28 days after the second AZD1222 dose. This chain's CDR3 is CASSLFDGARDQPQHF. CDR3 DNA: TGTGCCAGCAGCTTATTTGATGGGGCTCGGGATCAGCCCCAGCATTTT.